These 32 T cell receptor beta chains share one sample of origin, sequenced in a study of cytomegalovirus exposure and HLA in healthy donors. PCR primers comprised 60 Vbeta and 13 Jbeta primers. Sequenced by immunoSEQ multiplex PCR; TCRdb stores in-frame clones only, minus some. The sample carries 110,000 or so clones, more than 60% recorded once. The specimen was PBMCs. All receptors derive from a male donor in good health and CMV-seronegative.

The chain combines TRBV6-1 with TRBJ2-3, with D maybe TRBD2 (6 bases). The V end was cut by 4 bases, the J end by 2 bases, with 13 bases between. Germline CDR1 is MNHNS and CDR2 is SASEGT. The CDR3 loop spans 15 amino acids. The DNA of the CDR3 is TGTGCCAGCAGTGGGAGGGGCAAGATCACAGATACGCAGTATTTT. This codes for CASSGRGKITDTQYF.

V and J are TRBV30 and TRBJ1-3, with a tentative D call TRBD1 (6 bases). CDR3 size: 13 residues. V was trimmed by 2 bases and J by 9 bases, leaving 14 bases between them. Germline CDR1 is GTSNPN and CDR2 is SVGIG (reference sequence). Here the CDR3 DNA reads TGTGCCTGGAGTCGGACAGCGGAAGGCACCATATATTTT. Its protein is CAWSRTAEGTIYF.

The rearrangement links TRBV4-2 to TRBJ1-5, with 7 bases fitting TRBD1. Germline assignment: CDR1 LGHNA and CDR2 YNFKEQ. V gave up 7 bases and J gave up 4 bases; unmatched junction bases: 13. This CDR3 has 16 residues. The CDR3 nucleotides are TGTGCCAGCAACCCCGAACCGACAGGGCTGAATCAGCCCCAGCATTTT. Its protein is CASNPEPTGLNQPQHF.

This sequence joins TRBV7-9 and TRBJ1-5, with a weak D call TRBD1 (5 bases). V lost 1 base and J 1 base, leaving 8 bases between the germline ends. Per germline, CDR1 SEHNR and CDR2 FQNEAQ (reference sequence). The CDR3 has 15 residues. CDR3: CASSLGRVSNQPQHF. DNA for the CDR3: TGTGCCAGCAGCTTAGGCAGGGTGAGCAATCAGCCCCAGCATTTT. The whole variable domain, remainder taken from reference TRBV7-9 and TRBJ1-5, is DTGVSQNPRHKITKRGQNVTFRCDPISEHNRLYWYRQTLGQGPEFLTYFQNEAQLEKSRLLSDRFSAERPKGSFSTLEIQRTEQGDSAMYLCASSLGRVSNQPQHFGDGTRLSIL.

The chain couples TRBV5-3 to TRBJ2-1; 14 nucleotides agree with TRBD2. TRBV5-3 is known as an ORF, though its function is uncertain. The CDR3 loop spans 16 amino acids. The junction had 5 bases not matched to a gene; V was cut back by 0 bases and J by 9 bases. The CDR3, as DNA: TGTGCCAGAAGCTTGGGACTAGCGGGAGGGCCCGGTGAGCAGTTCTTC. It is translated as CARSLGLAGGPGEQFF.

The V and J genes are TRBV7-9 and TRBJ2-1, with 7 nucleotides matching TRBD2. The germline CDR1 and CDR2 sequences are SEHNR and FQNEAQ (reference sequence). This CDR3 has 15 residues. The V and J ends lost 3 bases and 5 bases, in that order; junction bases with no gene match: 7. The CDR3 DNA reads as TGTGCCAGCAGCTTTAGTGGGAGGGCGGACAATGAGCAGTTCTTC. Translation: CASSFSGRADNEQFF.

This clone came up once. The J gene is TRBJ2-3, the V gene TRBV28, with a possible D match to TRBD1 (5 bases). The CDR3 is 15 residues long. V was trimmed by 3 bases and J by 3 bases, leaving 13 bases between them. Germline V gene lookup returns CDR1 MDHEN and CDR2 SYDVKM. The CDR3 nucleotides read TGTGCCAGCAGTTTCCTCTCAGGGAAAACAGATACGCAGTATTTT. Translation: CASSFLSGKTDTQYF.

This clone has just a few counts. The CDR3 DNA reads as TGCGCCAGCAGCTTGCTCGGGGACGAGCAGTACTTC. Its translation is CASSLLGDEQYF. The chain joins TRBV5-1 to TRBJ2-7; D is perhaps TRBD2 (5 bases). Germline V gene data show CDR1 as SGHRS and CDR2 as YFSETQ. The length of the CDR3 is 12 residues. Trimming shortened V by 1 base and J by 5 bases, and 7 bases separated the two germline ends. Combining the CDR3 with reference TRBV5-1 and TRBJ2-7 gives the whole variable domain KAGVTQTPRYLIKTRGQQVTLSCSPISGHRSVSWYQQTPGQGLQFLFEYFSETQRNKGNFPGRFSGRQFSNSRSEMNVSTLELGDSALYLCASSLLGDEQYFGPGTRLTVT.

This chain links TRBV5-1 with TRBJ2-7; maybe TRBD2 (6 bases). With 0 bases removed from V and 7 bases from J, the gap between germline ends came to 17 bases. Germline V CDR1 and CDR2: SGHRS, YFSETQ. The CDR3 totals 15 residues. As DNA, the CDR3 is TGCGCCAGCAGCTTGGCCGCGGGGTTATCAGGGGAGCAGTACTTC. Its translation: CASSLAAGLSGEQYF.

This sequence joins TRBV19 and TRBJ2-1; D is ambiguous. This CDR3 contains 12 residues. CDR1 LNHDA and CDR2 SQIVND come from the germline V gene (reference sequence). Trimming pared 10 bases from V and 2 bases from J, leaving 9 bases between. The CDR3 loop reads CATLGPYNEQFF. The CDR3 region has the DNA TGTGCCACCCTTGGCCCCTACAATGAGCAGTTCTTC.

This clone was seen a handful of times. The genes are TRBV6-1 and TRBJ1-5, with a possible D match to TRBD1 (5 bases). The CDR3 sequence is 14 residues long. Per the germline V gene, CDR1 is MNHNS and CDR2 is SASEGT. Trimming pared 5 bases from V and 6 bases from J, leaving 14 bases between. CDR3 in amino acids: CASSFYRSSQPQHF. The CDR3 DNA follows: TGTGCCAGCAGTTTCTACAGGTCCAGTCAGCCCCAGCATTTT.

The CDR3 DNA is TGTGCCAGCAGCCCGCCATGGAGCCACGAGCAGTACTTC. Protein sequence: CASSPPWSHEQYF. V and J are TRBV27 and TRBJ2-7, with no clear D. CDR1 is MNHEY, CDR2 SMNVEV, per germline (reference sequence). The CDR3 covers 13 residues. V was trimmed by 6 bases and J by 5 bases, leaving 14 bases between them.

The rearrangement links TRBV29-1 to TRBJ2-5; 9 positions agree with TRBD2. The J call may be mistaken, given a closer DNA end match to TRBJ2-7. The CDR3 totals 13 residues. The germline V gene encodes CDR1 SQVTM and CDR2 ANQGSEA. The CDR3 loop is CSAAGTSRREQYF. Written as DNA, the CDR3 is TGCAGCGCAGCGGGGACTAGCCGGCGCGAGCAGTACTTC.

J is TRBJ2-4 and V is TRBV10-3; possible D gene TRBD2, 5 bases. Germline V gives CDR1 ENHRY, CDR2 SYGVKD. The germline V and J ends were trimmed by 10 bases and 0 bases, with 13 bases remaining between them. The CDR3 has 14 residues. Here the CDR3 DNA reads TGTGCCACCGGAGAGGGTCTAGCCAAAAACATTCAGTACTTC. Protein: CATGEGLAKNIQYF.

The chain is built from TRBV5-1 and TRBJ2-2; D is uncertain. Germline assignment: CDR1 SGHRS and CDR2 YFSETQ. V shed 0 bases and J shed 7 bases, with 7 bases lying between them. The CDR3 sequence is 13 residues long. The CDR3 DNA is TGCGCCAGCAGCTTGGCAGTCGTCGGGGAGCTGTTTTTT. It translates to CASSLAVVGELFF.

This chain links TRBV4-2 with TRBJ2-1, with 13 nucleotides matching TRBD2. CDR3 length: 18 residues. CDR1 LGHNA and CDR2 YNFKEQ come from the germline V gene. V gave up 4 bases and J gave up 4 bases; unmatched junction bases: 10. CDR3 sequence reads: CASSPSGGLAGAYNEQFF. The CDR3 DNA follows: TGTGCCAGCAGCCCCTCCGGCGGACTAGCGGGAGCTTACAATGAGCAGTTCTTC.

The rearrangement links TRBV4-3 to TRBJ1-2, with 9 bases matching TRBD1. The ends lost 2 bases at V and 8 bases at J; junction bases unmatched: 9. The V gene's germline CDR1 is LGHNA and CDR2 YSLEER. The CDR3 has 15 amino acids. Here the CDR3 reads CASSQILQGAGGYTF. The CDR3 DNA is TGCGCCAGCAGCCAAATACTACAGGGGGCTGGGGGCTACACCTTC.

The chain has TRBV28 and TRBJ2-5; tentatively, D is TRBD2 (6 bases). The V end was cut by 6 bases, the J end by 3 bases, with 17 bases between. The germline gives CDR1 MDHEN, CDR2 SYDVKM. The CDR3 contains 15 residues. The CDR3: CASSSRGTAKETQYF. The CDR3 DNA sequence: TGTGCCAGCAGCTCACGCGGGACTGCTAAAGAGACCCAGTACTTC. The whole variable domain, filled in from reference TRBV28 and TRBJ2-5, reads DVKVTQSSRYLVKRTGEKVFLECVQDMDHENMFWYRQDPGLGLRLIYFSYDVKMKEKGDIPEGYSVSREKKERFSLILESASTNQTSMYLCASSSRGTAKETQYFGPGTRLLVL.

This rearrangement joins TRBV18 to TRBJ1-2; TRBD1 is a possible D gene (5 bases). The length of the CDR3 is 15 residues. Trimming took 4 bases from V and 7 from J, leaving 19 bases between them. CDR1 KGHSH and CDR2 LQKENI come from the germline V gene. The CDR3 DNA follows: TGTGCCAGCTCACTCGTGTGGGGACTAACGACTGGCTACACCTTC. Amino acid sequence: CASSLVWGLTTGYTF.

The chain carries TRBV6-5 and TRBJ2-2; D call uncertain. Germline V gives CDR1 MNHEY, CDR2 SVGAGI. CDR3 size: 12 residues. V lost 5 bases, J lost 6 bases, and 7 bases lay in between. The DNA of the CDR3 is TGTGCCAGCAGTCTCCCCGCCGGGGAGCTGTTTTTT. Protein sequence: CASSLPAGELFF.

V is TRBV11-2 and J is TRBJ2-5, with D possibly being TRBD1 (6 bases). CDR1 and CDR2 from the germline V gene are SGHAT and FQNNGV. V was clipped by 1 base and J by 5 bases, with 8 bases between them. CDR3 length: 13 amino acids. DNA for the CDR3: TGTGCCAGCAGCTTAGCAGGGGCTGAGACCCAGTACTTC. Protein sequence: CASSLAGAETQYF.

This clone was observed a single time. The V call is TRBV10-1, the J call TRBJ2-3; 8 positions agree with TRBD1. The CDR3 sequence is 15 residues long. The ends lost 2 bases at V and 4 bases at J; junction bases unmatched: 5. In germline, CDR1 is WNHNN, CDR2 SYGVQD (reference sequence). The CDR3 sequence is CASSEGPTGADTQYF. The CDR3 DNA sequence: TGCGCCAGCAGTGAGGGCCCGACAGGGGCAGATACGCAGTATTTT.

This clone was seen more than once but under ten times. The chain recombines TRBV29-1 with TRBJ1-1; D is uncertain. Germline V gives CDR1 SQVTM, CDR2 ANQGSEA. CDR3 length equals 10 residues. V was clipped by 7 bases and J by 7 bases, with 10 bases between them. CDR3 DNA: TGCAGCGGGGTGGGCAATGAAGCTTTCTTT. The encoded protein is CSGVGNEAFF.

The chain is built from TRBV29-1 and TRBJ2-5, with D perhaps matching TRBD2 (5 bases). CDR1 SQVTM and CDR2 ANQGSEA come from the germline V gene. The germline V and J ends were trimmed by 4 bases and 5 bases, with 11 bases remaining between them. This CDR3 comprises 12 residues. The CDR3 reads CSVGDTRETQYF. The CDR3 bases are TGCAGCGTTGGCGACACTAGGGAGACCCAGTACTTC.

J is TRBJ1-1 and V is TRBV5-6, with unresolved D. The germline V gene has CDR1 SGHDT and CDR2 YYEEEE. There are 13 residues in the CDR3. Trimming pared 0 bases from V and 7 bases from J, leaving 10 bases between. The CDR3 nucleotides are TGTGCCAGCAGCTTGGGGCAGTACGATGAAGCTTTCTTT. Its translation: CASSLGQYDEAFF. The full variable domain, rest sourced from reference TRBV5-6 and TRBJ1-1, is DAGVTQSPTHLIKTRGQQVTLRCSPKSGHDTVSWYQQALGQGPQFIFQYYEEEERQRGNFPDRFSGHQFPNYSSELNVNALLLGDSALYLCASSLGQYDEAFFGQGTRLTVV.

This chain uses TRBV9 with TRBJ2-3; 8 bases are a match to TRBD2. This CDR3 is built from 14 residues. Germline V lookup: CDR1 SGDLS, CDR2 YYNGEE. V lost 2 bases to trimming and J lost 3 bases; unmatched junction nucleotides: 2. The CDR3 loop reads CASSVSGNTDTQYF. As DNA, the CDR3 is TGTGCCAGCAGCGTTAGCGGGAATACAGATACGCAGTATTTT.

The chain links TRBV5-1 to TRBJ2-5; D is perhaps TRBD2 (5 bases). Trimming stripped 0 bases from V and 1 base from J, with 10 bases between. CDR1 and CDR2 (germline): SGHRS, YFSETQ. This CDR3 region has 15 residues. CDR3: CASSLGGLTQETQYF. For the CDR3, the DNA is TGCGCCAGCAGCTTGGGAGGGCTAACCCAAGAGACCCAGTACTTC. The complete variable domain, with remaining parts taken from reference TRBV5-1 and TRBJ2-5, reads KAGVTQTPRYLIKTRGQQVTLSCSPISGHRSVSWYQQTPGQGLQFLFEYFSETQRNKGNFPGRFSGRQFSNSRSEMNVSTLELGDSALYLCASSLGGLTQETQYFGPGTRLLVL.

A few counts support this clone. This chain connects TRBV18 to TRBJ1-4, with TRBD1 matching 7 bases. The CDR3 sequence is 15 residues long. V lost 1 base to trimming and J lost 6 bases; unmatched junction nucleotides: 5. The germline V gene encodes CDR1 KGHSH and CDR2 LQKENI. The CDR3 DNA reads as TGTGCCAGCTCACCACGACAGGGAAGCGATGAAAAACTGTTTTTT. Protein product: CASSPRQGSDEKLFF.

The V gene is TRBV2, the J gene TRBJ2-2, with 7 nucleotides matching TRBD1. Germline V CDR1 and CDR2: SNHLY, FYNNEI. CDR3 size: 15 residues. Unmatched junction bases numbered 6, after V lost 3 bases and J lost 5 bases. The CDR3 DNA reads TGTGCCAGCAGTGACAACAGGGGCAGGACCGGGGAGCTGTTTTTT. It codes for CASSDNRGRTGELFF. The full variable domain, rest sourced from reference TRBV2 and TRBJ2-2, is EPEVTQTPSHQVTQMGQEVILRCVPISNHLYFYWYRQILGQKVEFLVSFYNNEISEKSEIFDDQFSVERPDGSNFTLKIRSTKLEDSAMYFCASSDNRGRTGELFFGEGSRLTVL.

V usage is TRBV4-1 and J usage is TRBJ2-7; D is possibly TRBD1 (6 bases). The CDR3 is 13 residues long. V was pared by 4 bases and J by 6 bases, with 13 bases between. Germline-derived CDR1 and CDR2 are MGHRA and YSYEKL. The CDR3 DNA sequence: TGCGCCAGCAGCCCACCACAGGGAAGCGAGCAGTACTTC. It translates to CASSPPQGSEQYF.

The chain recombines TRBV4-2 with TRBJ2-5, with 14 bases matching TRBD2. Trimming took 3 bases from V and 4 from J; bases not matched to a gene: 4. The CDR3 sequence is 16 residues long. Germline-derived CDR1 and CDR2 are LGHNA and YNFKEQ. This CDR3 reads CASSQGGTSGGETQYF. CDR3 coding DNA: TGTGCCAGCAGCCAGGGTGGGACTAGCGGGGGAGAGACCCAGTACTTC.

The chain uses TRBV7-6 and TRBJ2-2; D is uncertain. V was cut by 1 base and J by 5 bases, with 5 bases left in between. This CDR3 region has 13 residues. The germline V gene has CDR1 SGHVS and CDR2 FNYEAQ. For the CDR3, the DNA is TGTGCCAGCAGCTTAGTAATGACCGGGGAGCTGTTTTTT. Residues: CASSLVMTGELFF.